One and the same sample provided the 20 T cell receptor beta chains below, sequenced in a study of T-cell memory formation after mild COVID-19. One entry per CDR3 protein, called by TCRdb with MiXCR from the 5' RACE reads. Of some 450,000 distinct CDR3 sequences in the sample, roughly 17% were seen once. The sample taken for sequencing was PBMCs or a T cell subset sorted from them (not recorded which). The receptor source for this set is a man aged 18 to 29 who had mild COVID-19 (a few samples of this study predate the infection). Cell type and time point are not known.

The rearrangement joins TRBV18 to TRBJ2-3, with D hard to call. The V end lost 3 bases, the J end lost 2 bases, and 12 bases lay between the germline ends. The CDR3 spans 15 residues. The germline V gene has CDR1 KGHSH and CDR2 LQKENI. CDR3: CASSPLTGITDTQYF. CDR3 coding DNA: TGTGCCAGCTCACCGTTGACGGGTATCACAGATACGCAGTATTTT.

This clonotype was seen only a few times. This sequence joins TRBV5-1 and TRBJ2-2; 7 nucleotides agree with TRBD1. The V gene end was trimmed by 4 bases and the J gene end by 0 bases; junction bases not matched to a gene: 6. CDR3 length: 16 residues. Germline V gene sequence: CDR1 SGHRS, CDR2 YFSETQ. CDR3 nucleotide sequence: TGCGCCAGCAGCCCGCCCGGGACAGCGAACACCGGGGAGCTGTTTTTT. This codes for CASSPPGTANTGELFF.

CDR3 DNA: TGCAGTGCTCTGACAGGGAGAGAGACCCAGTACTTC. Amino acid sequence: CSALTGRETQYF. The chain couples TRBV20-1 to TRBJ2-5, with 7 bases aligning to TRBD1. Germline values: CDR1 DFQATT, CDR2 SNEGSKA (reference sequence). CDR3 length: 12 amino acids. V shed 5 bases and J 4 bases; nucleotides not matched to a gene: 4.

The genes are TRBV6-5 and TRBJ2-5, with TRBD2 as a possible D gene (5 bases). The CDR3 is 15 residues long. Trimming pared 6 bases from V and 0 bases from J, leaving 14 bases between. CDR1 MNHEY and CDR2 SVGAGI come from the germline V gene. The CDR3: CASRKGGTNQETQYF. DNA for the CDR3: TGTGCCAGCAGAAAAGGAGGTACAAACCAAGAGACCCAGTACTTC.

In its sample, this clonotype was seen a few times. The rearrangement uses TRBV4-3 and TRBJ2-2, with 7 bases aligning to TRBD2. With V trimmed by 0 bases and J by 6 bases, 4 bases remained unmatched. Germline V lookup: CDR1 LGHNA, CDR2 YSLEER. CDR3 length: 15 amino acids. The CDR3 DNA is TGCGCCAGCAGCCAAGAGGGACTATCCCCCGGGGAGCTGTTTTTT. Translation gives CASSQEGLSPGELFF.

This clonotype came up a few times. This chain links TRBV20-1 with TRBJ1-3; D may be TRBD1 (6 bases). V was trimmed by 4 bases and J by 4 bases, leaving 20 bases between them. The CDR3 is 16 residues long. In germline, CDR1 is DFQATT, CDR2 SNEGSKA (reference sequence). The CDR3 DNA follows: TGCAGTGCTACCCCAGACAGGACTCCTATGGGAAACACCATATATTTT. Amino acids: CSATPDRTPMGNTIYF.

This sequence joins TRBV28 and TRBJ1-5; D is unresolved. V dropped 7 bases and J dropped 11 bases, with 12 bases sitting between them. The CDR3 contains 11 residues. CDR1 and CDR2 from the germline V gene are MDHEN and SYDVKM. CDR3 coding DNA: TGTGCCAGCATTATTGGCGGGGCCCAGCATTTT. Protein: CASIIGGAQHF.

V usage is TRBV11-2 and J usage is TRBJ2-3; D is perhaps TRBD2 (6 bases). The V gene lost 4 bases and the J gene lost 2 bases, with 16 bases spanning the gap. The CDR3 consists of 16 residues. CDR1 and CDR2 (germline): SGHAT, FQNNGV. The CDR3 protein is CASSSWRGPATDTQYF. In nucleotides, the CDR3 is TGTGCCAGCAGCTCATGGCGGGGTCCTGCCACAGATACGCAGTATTTT.

This clonotype was seen only a few times. The chain employs TRBV5-4 and TRBJ2-2; D is undetermined. The V end was cut by 6 bases, the J end by 6 bases, with 15 bases between. CDR3 length equals 14 residues. Looked up from germline, CDR1 is SGHNT and CDR2 is YYREEE (reference sequence). The CDR3 reads CASTTGYPPGELFF. DNA for the CDR3: TGTGCCAGCACCACTGGGTACCCCCCCGGGGAGCTGTTTTTT.

This clonotype was counted many times. This chain uses TRBV6-1 with TRBJ2-1, with 16 bases fitting TRBD2. With 6 bases clipped from V and 4 bases from J, the junction kept 6 bases outside the gene matches. CDR1 and CDR2 (germline): MNHNS, SASEGT. The CDR3 extends over 17 amino acids. The CDR3 here is CASRGLAGGSSYNEQFF. DNA of the CDR3: TGTGCCAGCAGGGGACTAGCGGGGGGGTCGAGTTACAATGAGCAGTTCTTC.

This clonotype was recorded a few times. The gene calls are TRBV7-9 and TRBJ1-1; D perhaps matches TRBD1 (5 bases). The CDR3 loop spans 15 amino acids. The germline V and J ends were trimmed by 0 bases and 2 bases, with 10 bases remaining between them. Germline V gene lookup returns CDR1 SEHNR and CDR2 FQNEAQ (reference sequence). The CDR3 DNA reads as TGTGCCAGCAGCTTAGCCAGGGTACAAAACACTGAAGCTTTCTTT. Protein: CASSLARVQNTEAFF. The full variable domain, with the rest looked up from reference TRBV7-9 and TRBJ1-1, is DTGVSQNPRHKITKRGQNVTFRCDPISEHNRLYWYRQTLGQGPEFLTYFQNEAQLEKSRLLSDRFSAERPKGSFSTLEIQRTEQGDSAMYLCASSLARVQNTEAFFGQGTRLTVV.

This clonotype was seen a handful of times. This chain links TRBV18 with TRBJ1-4; D remains unclear. The CDR3 has 13 residues. The V gene lost 2 bases and the J gene lost 9 bases, with 10 bases spanning the gap. Germline V lookup: CDR1 KGHSH, CDR2 LQKENI. In DNA form, the CDR3 reads TGTGCCAGCTCACCAAGGCCGGAAAAAAAACTGTTTTTT. Its protein is CASSPRPEKKLFF.

This clonotype was detected a few times. The chain links TRBV7-3 to TRBJ2-1, with D possibly called TRBD1 or TRBD2 (6 bases each). The V and J ends lost 5 bases and 6 bases respectively, with 17 bases between them. Germline V gene sequence: CDR1 SGHTA, CDR2 FQGTGA. The CDR3 covers 15 residues. The CDR3 is CASSVHGGVPNEQFF. CDR3 bases: TGTGCCAGCAGCGTCCACGGGGGCGTCCCCAATGAGCAGTTCTTC.

This chain joins TRBV4-1 and TRBJ1-5; maybe TRBD1 (5 bases). CDR1 MGHRA and CDR2 YSYEKL come from the germline V gene. V dropped 1 base and J dropped 2 bases, with 9 bases sitting between them. The length of the CDR3 is 15 residues. The CDR3 here is CASSQGRVGNQPQHF. The DNA for the CDR3 is TGCGCCAGCAGCCAAGGCAGGGTGGGCAATCAGCCCCAGCATTTT.

This chain uses TRBV20-1 with TRBJ1-4; D might be TRBD1 (5 bases). The CDR3 is made up of 15 amino acids. CDR1 and CDR2 (germline): DFQATT, SNEGSKA (reference sequence). V was shortened by 2 bases and J by 7 bases, with 17 bases between the two germline ends. The CDR3 nucleotides are TGCAGTGCTAGATCCCCCTGGGGGGTTGCTGAAAAACTGTTTTTT. It is translated as CSARSPWGVAEKLFF.

The CDR3 reads CASSPPTGKASPLHF. The CDR3 DNA is TGTGCCAGCAGCCCACCGACAGGGAAGGCTTCACCCCTCCACTTT. The rearrangement uses TRBV7-9 and TRBJ1-6; TRBD1 agrees at 7 bases. Germline CDR1 is SEHNR and CDR2 is FQNEAQ (reference sequence). Germline trimming cut 5 bases from V and 9 bases from J; bases unmatched to any gene: 10. The CDR3 is 15 amino acids. The full variable domain, completed using reference TRBV7-9 and TRBJ1-6, is DTGVSQNPRHKITKRGQNVTFRCDPISEHNRLYWYRQTLGQGPEFLTYFQNEAQLEKSRLLSDRFSAERPKGSFSTLEIQRTEQGDSAMYLCASSPPTGKASPLHFGNGTRLTVT.

Many counts were recorded for this clonotype. V and J are TRBV5-4 and TRBJ2-2; unclear D gene. The germline CDR1 and CDR2 sequences are SGHNT and YYREEE (reference sequence). Trimming left V 0 bases short and J 1 base short, with 7 bases between. CDR3 length equals 15 residues. CDR3 sequence: CASSLGQVNTGELFF. CDR3 sequence (DNA): TGTGCCAGCAGCTTGGGGCAGGTGAACACCGGGGAGCTGTTTTTT.

This clonotype was counted a few times. J is TRBJ1-2 and V is TRBV7-2; D not certain. Germline lookup yields CDR1 SGHTA and CDR2 FQGNSA. This CDR3 comprises 14 residues. V lost 5 bases to trimming and J lost 8 bases, with 18 bases between them. The CDR3 region has the DNA TGTGCCAGCAGCCCCCGATGGGAGGGCGGAGGCTACACCTTC. This gives the protein CASSPRWEGGGYTF.

The chain uses TRBV14 and TRBJ2-3; D unclear. The V end lost 1 base, the J end lost 0 bases, and 11 bases lay between the germline ends. Looked up from germline, CDR1 is SGHDN and CDR2 is FVKESK. The CDR3 has 16 residues. The CDR3 protein is CASSQGLEVSTDTQYF. The CDR3 DNA sequence: TGTGCCAGCAGCCAAGGTCTAGAGGTTAGCACAGATACGCAGTATTTT.

This clonotype was seen many times. The chain has TRBV12-3 or TRBV12-4 and TRBJ1-1; 8 bases match TRBD1. The CDR3 has 13 residues. V trimming: 6 bases; J trimming: 5 bases; junction bases outside the gene matches: 5. CDR3 protein: CASRTGVGTEAFF. The DNA for the CDR3 is TGTGCCAGCAGGACAGGGGTGGGGACTGAAGCTTTCTTT.